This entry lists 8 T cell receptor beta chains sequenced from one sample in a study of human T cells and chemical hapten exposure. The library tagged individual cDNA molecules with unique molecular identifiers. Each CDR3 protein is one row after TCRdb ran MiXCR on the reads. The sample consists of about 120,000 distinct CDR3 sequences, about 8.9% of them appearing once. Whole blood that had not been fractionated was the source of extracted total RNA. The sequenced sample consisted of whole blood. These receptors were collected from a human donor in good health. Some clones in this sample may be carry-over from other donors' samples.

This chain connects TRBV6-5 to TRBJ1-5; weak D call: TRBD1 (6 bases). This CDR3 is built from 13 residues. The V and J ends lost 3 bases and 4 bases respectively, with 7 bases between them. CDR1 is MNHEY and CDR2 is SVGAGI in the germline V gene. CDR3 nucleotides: TGTGCCAGCAGTTATCAGGGGAATCAGCCCCAGCATTTT. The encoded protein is CASSYQGNQPQHF.

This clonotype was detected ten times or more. CDR3 amino acids: CASSEVSKNEQYF. CDR3 nucleotides: TGTGCCAGCAGTGAAGTCTCAAAGAACGAGCAGTACTTC. The V gene is TRBV25-1, the J gene TRBJ2-7; D uncertain. The CDR3 sequence is 13 residues long. V was shortened by 2 bases and J by 5 bases, with 10 bases between the two germline ends. CDR1 and CDR2 (germline): MGHDK, SYGVNS.

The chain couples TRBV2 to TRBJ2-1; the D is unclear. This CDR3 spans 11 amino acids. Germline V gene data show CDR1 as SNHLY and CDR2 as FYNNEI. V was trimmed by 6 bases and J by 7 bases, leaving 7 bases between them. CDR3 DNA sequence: TGTGCCAGCAGGGTGGTGAATGAGCAGTTCTTC. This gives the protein CASRVVNEQFF.

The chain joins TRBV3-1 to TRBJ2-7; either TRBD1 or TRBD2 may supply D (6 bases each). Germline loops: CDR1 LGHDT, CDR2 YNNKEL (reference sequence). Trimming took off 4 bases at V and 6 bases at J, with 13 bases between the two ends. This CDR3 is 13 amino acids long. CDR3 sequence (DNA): TGTGCCAGCAGCCGCAAAGGGGGGACCGAGCAGTACTTC. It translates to CASSRKGGTEQYF.

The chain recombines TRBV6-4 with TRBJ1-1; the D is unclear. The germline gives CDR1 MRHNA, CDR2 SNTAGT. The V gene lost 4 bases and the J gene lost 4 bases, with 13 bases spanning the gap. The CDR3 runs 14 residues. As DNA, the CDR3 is TGTGCCAGCAGTGCCGGGGTCAAAGGCACTGAAGCTTTCTTT. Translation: CASSAGVKGTEAFF.

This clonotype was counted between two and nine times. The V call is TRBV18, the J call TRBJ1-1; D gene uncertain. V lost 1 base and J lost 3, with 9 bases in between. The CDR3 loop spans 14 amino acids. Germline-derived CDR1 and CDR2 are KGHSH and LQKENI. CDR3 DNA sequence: TGTGCCAGCTCACCACTCTCCCAAGACACTGAAGCTTTCTTT. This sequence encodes CASSPLSQDTEAFF.

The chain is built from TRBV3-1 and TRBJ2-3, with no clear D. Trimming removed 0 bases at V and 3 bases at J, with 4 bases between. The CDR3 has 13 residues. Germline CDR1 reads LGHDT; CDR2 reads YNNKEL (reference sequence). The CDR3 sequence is CASSQEVTDTQYF. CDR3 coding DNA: TGTGCCAGCAGCCAAGAAGTGACAGATACGCAGTATTTT.

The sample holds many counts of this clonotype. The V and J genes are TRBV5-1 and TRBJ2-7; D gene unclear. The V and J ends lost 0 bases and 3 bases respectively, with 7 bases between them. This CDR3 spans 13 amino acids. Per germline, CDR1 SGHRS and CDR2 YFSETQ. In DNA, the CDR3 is TGCGCCAGCAGCTTGGGCGGCTTCTACGAGCAGTACTTC. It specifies CASSLGGFYEQYF.